Described below is a single TCR beta chain sequence and its context. Antigen unknown. This CDR3 is 15 amino acids long. Per germline, CDR1 MDHEN and CDR2 SYDVKM. The ends lost 3 bases at V and 4 bases at J; junction bases unmatched: 6. Profiled with immunoSEQ multiplex PCR; TCRdb holds only in-frame clones, not every one. The data contain over a million clones, roughly 97% of them singletons. This specimen comes from a study of shared clonotypes between healthy human individuals. Study overall: The cohort had a couple of women and three men, ages 18 to 49.

Study conclusions and caveats: The sampled material consisted only of blood, and tissue repertoires are likely to differ.

This TCR was recovered from a man younger than 40 in good health. Sequenced sample: naive CD4+ T cells sorted from blood. Subset specified: CD45RA+ positively selected. V and J are TRBV28 and TRBJ1-5; 7 bases match TRBD1. CDR3 protein: CASSFPTGINQPQHF. CDR3 bases: TGTGCCAGCAGTTTCCCGACAGGGATTAATCAGCCCCAGCATTTT.